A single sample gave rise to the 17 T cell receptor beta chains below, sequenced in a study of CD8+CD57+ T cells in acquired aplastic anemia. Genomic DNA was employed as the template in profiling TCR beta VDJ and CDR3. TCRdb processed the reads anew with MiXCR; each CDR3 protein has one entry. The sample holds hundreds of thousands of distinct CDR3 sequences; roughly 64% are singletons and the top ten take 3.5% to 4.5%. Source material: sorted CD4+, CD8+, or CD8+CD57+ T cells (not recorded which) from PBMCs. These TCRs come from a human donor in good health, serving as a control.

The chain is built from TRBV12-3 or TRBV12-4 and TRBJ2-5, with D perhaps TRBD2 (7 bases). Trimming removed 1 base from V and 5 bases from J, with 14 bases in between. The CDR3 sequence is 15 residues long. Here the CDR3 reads CASSLGGGLAETQYF. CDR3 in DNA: TGTGCCAGCAGTTTAGGGGGGGGGCTCGCGGAGACCCAGTACTTC.

CDR3 sequence reads: CASSLEGRGGTTGELFF. In DNA form, the CDR3 reads TGTGCCAGCAGCTTAGAGGGCAGGGGGGGCACCACCGGGGAGCTGTTTTTT. The chain carries TRBV11-2 and TRBJ2-2, with D possibly called TRBD1 or TRBD2 (7 bases each). The CDR3 is 17 residues long. Germline CDR1 SGHAT, CDR2 FQNNGV. The ends were cut back, 0 bases at V and 4 bases at J, with 15 bases in the middle.

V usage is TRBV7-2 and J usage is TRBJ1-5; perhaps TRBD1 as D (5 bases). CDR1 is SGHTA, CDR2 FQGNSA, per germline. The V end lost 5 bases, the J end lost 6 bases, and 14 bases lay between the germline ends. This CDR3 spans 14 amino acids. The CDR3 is CASSPGGGGQPQHF. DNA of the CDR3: TGTGCCAGCAGCCCCGGGGGGGGAGGTCAGCCCCAGCATTTT.

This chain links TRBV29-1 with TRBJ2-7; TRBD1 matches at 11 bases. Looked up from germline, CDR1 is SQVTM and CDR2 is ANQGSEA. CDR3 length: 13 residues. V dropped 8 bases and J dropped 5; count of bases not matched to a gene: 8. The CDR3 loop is CSSRTGGLDEQYF. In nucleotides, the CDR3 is TGCAGCTCGCGGACAGGGGGCCTCGACGAGCAGTACTTC.

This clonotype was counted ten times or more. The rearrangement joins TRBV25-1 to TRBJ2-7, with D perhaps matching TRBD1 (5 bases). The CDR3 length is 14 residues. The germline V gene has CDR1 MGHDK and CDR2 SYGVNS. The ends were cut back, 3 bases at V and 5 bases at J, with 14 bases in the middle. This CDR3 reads CASSEIARENEQYF. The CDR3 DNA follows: TGTGCCAGCAGTGAGATCGCCAGGGAAAACGAGCAGTACTTC.

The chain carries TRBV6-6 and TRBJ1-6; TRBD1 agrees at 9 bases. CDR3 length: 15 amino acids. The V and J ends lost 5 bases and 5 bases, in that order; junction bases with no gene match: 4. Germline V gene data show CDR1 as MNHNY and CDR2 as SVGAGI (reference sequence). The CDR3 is CASSLQGADNSPLHF. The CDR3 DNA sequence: TGTGCCAGCAGTCTACAGGGGGCGGATAATTCACCCCTCCACTTT.

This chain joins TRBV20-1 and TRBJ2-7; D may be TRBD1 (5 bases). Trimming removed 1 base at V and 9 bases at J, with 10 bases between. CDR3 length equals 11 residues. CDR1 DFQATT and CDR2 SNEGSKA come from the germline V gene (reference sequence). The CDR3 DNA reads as TGCAGTGCTAGAGTACAGGCGACGCAGTACTTC. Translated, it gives CSARVQATQYF.

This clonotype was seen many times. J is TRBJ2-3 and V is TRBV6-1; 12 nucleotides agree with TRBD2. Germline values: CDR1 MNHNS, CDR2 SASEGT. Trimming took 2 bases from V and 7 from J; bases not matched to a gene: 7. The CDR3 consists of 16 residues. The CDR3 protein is CASSESASGGANTQYF. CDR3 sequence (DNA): TGTGCCAGCAGTGAATCCGCTAGCGGGGGGGCGAATACGCAGTATTTT.

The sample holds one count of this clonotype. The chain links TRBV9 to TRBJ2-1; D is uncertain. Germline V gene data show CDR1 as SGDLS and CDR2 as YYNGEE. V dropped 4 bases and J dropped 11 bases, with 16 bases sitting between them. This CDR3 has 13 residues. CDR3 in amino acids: CASSSRTATKQFF. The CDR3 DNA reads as TGTGCCAGCAGCTCCCGGACGGCGACAAAGCAGTTCTTC.

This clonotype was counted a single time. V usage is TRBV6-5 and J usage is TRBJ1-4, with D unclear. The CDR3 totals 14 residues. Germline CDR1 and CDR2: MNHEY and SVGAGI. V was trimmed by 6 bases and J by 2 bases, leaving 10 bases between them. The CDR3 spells CASSRVGTNEKLFF. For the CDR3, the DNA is TGTGCCAGCAGCCGAGTAGGGACTAATGAAAAACTGTTTTTT.

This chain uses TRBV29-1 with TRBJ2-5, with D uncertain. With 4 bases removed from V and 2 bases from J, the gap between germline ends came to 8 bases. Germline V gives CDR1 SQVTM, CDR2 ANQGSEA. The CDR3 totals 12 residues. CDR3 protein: CSVVTLQETQYF. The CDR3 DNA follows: TGCAGCGTTGTAACACTGCAAGAGACCCAGTACTTC.

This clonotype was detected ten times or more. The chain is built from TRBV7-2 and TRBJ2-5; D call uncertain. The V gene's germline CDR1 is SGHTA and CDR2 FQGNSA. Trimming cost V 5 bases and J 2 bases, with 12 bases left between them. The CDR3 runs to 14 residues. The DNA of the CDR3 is TGTGCCAGCAGCCCTGTTGCATGGCAAGAGACCCAGTACTTC. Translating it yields CASSPVAWQETQYF.

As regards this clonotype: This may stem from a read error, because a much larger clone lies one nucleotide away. CDR3 amino acids: CASSTTGEAQYF. The CDR3 nucleotides read TGTGCCAGCTCAACAACAGGAGAGGCCCAGTACTTC. The V and J genes are TRBV18 and TRBJ2-5; a weak D match, TRBD1 (5 bases). Germline assignment: CDR1 KGHSH and CDR2 LQKENI. This CDR3 spans 12 amino acids.

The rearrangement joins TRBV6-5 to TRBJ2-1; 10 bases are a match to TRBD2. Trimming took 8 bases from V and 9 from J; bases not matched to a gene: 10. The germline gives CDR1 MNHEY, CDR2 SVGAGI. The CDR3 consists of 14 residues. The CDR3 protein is CASGPGLAAAEQFF. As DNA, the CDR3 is TGTGCCAGCGGCCCAGGACTAGCGGCTGCTGAGCAGTTCTTC.

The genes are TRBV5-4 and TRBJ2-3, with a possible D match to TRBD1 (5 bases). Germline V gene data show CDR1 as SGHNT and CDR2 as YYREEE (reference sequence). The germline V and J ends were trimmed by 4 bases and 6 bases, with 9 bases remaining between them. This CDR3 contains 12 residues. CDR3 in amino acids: CASSERQDTQYF. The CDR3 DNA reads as TGTGCCAGCAGCGAACGACAGGATACGCAGTATTTT. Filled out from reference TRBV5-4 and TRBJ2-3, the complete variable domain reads ETGVTQSPTHLIKTRGQQVTLRCSSQSGHNTVSWYQQALGQGPQFIFQYYREEENGRGNFPPRFSGLQFPNYSSELNVNALELDDSALYLCASSERQDTQYFGPGTRLTVL.

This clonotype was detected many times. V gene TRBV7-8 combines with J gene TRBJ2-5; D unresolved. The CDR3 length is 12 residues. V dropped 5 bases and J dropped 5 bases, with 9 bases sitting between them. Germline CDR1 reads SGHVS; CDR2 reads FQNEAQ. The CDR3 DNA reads TGTGCCAGCAGCCCACGGGTGGAGACCCAGTACTTC. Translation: CASSPRVETQYF. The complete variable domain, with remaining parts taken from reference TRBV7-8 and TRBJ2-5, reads GAGVSQSPRYKVAKRGQDVALRCDPISGHVSLFWYQQALGQGPEFLTYFQNEAQLDKSGLPSDRFFAERPEGSVSTLKIQRTQQEDSAVYLCASSPRVETQYFGPGTRLLVL.

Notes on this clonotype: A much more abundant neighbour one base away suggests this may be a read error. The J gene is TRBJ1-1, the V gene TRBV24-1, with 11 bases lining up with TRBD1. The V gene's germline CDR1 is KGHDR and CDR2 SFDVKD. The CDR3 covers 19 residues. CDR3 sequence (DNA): TGTGCCACCAGTGATTTACGGGGACAGGGGGGGAATTTGAACACTAAAGCTTTCTTT. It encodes CATSDLRGQGGNLNTKAFF.